The rows below give T cell receptor beta chains drawn from one sample of a study of blood T cell repertoires in COVID-19. Here immunoSEQ multiplex PCR was the method, and the copy in TCRdb shows in-frame clones only, minus some. The sample lists roughly 76,000 clones, about four fifths occurring once. Input material: peripheral blood. The receptors were sampled from a man between 65 and 85 years old with acute or convalescent COVID-19. Each CDR3 is given with its conserved first and last residue. The D gene is left open where the match is weak. Rows give clone size only sometimes, using once, few, many, or a class for an expanded clone.

>TRBJ1-6|-|TRBV6-6|-|14
TGTGCCAGCAGTGGGACCGGGGGTAATTCACCCCTCCACTTT
CASSGTGGNSPLHF
>TRBJ2-7|-|TRBV3-1/TRBV3-2|TRBD2|15
TGTGCCAGCAGCCAAGGATGGTTGGCGGGAGGCGAGCAGTACTTC
CASSQGWLAGGEQYF
>TRBJ2-3|-|TRBV5-1|TRBD2|16
TGCGCCAGCAGCCTGACTAGCGGGACGGTCGCAGATACGCAGTATTTT
CASSLTSGTVADTQYF
>TRBJ2-1|few|TRBV6-5|-|12
TGTGCCAGCATGGGCAGTGGCGATGAGCAGTTCTTC
CASMGSGDEQFF
>TRBJ2-1|few|TRBV11-2|-|16
TGTGCCAGCAGCTTTATCGAAACAGGGAGCCTCAATGAGCAGTTCTTC
CASSFIETGSLNEQFF
>TRBJ2-2|few|TRBV7-3|-|14
TGTGCCAGCAGCCGCGGACAACACACCGGGGAGCTGTTTTTT
CASSRGQHTGELFF
>TRBJ1-2|-|TRBV2|TRBD1|15
TGTGCCAGCAGTAGCCGGGACAGGGGTCTCCGAGGCTACACCTTC
CASSSRDRGLRGYTF
>TRBJ1-3|few|TRBV19|-|11
TGTGCCAGTAAACGGACCGGGGCCATATATTTT
CASKRTGAIYF
>TRBJ2-7|once|TRBV9|-|13
TGTGCCAGCAGCGCCGGGTCCCGCGACGAGCAGTACTTC
CASSAGSRDEQYF
>TRBJ1-1|-|TRBV24-1|-|13
TGTGCCACCAGCGCTGCCGGAGAGACTGAAGCTTTCTTT
CATSAAGETEAFF
>TRBJ1-5|-|TRBV12-3/TRBV12-4|-|13
TGTGCCAGCAGAGTGGGTGCGGAGCAGCCCCAGCATTTT
CASRVGAEQPQHF
>TRBJ2-3|-|TRBV23-1|-|18
TGCGCCAGCAGTCAATCGCGTTGTGGGGGGTCTAGCACAGATACGCAGTATTTT
CASSQSRCGGSSTDTQYF
>TRBJ2-1|-|TRBV5-1|TRBD2|15
TGCGCCAGCAGCTTGGGACTAGCGATATACAATGAGCAGTTCTTC
CASSLGLAIYNEQFF
>TRBJ2-3|-|TRBV6-2/TRBV6-3|TRBD2|12
TGTGCCAGCAGTCCCATAGCGGGGTGGGGGTATTTT
CASSPIAGWGYF
>TRBJ1-2|few|TRBV7-2|-|15
TGTGCCAGCAGCTTAGGTGGGGGGAGAGGCTATGGCTACACCTTC
CASSLGGGRGYGYTF
>TRBJ1-1|-|TRBV2|-|14
TGTGCCAGCAGTGAAGCTTGGAGGAACACTGAAGCTTTCTTT
CASSEAWRNTEAFF
>TRBJ2-7|-|TRBV6-1|TRBD2|18
TGTGCCAGCAGTGAAAATTTCGGGACTAGCGGAGGTCGGTACGAGCAGTACTTC
CASSENFGTSGGRYEQYF
>TRBJ1-5|-|TRBV10-3|-|15
TGTGCCATCAGTGAGACAGGAGAAAGCAATCAGCCCCAGCATTTT
CAISETGESNQPQHF
>TRBJ1-3|few|TRBV7-9|TRBD1|17
TGTGCCAGCAGCTCCCCCTTGGAGCAGGGGGGTGGAAACACCATATATTTT
CASSSPLEQGGGNTIYF
>TRBJ1-6|-|TRBV7-9|TRBD1|16
TGTGCCAGCAGCTCAGATAGGGGACAGGGGAATTCACCCCTCCACTTT
CASSSDRGQGNSPLHF
>TRBJ2-5|-|TRBV7-9|TRBD1|14
TGTGCCAGCAACCTACAGGGGTTCCAAGAGACCCAGTACTTC
CASNLQGFQETQYF
>TRBJ2-3|once|TRBV28|-|16
TGTGCCAGCAAACCCACCGACAGGGCGGGGCCAGATACGCAGTATTTT
CASKPTDRAGPDTQYF
>TRBJ1-2|-|TRBV12-3/TRBV12-4|TRBD1|13
TGTGCCAGCAGTCCGGACAGGGTCAGAGGCTACACCTTC
CASSPDRVRGYTF
>TRBJ1-2|-|TRBV11-2|TRBD1|14
TGTGCCAGCAGCTCGACGGGACAGGGGTTTGGCTACACCTTC
CASSSTGQGFGYTF
>TRBJ1-1|-|TRBV6-5|-|15
TGTGCCAGCAATATACAGGGATCTATGAACACTGAAGCTTTCTTT
CASNIQGSMNTEAFF
>TRBJ1-5|-|TRBV19|-|15
TGTGCCAGTAGTATCCAGGGGCTGAGCAATCAGCCCCAGCATTTT
CASSIQGLSNQPQHF
>TRBJ2-3|-|TRBV20-1|-|13
TGCAGTGCTAGTATCAGTCTCACAGATACGCAGTATTTT
CSASISLTDTQYF
>TRBJ1-6|once|TRBV27|-|18
TGTGCCAGCAGTTTATCGATCCCGGGGAGCTCCTATAATTCACCCCTCCACTTT
CASSLSIPGSSYNSPLHF
>TRBJ2-1|few|TRBV7-3|-|12
TGTGCCAGCAGGGAGGGAAGCCATGAGCAGTTCTTC
CASREGSHEQFF
>TRBJ2-7|medium-sized|TRBV5-4|-|15
TGTGCCAGCAGCTTGGCCCTGGGTTCGGGCTACGAGCAGTACTTC
CASSLALGSGYEQYF
>TRBJ2-1|-|TRBV14|-|16
TGTGCCAGCAGCCAATATAAGACAGGGTGGGGGGATGAGCAGTTCTTC
CASSQYKTGWGDEQFF
>TRBJ2-7|-|TRBV7-2|-|13
TGTGCCAGCAGCTTAGCAACCTACTACGAGCAGTACTTC
CASSLATYYEQYF
>TRBJ1-1|-|TRBV5-4|-|12
TGTGCCAGCAGCTTGGATCGGGGTGAAGCTTTCTTT
CASSLDRGEAFF
>TRBJ1-4|-|TRBV6-6|-|15
TGTGCCAGCAGTCCCACCCACCTACAGGAGGAAAAACTGTTTTTT
CASSPTHLQEEKLFF
>TRBJ1-3|-|TRBV28|-|18
TGTGCCAGCAGTGCACATCAGGGTGGACCGGGCTCTGGAAACACCATATATTTT
CASSAHQGGPGSGNTIYF
>TRBJ2-3|once|TRBV29-1|TRBD1|12
TGCAGCGTTGCGACAGGGTCAGATACGCAGTATTTT
CSVATGSDTQYF
>TRBJ1-2|-|TRBV19|TRBD1|18
TGTGCCAGTAGTAGGAGCGAAGGACAGGGGATTTCTAACTATGGCTACACCTTC
CASSRSEGQGISNYGYTF
>TRBJ2-5|-|TRBV9|-|14
TGTGCCAGCTTTCCCCTCGGCCCGAGGGTGACCCAGTACTTC
CASFPLGPRVTQYF
>TRBJ1-1|-|TRBV6-1|-|15
TGTGCCAGCAGTTTCGACCCGACGCGGGGAACTGAAGCTTTCTTT
CASSFDPTRGTEAFF
>TRBJ1-1|-|TRBV7-9|-|16
TGTGCCAGCAGCCCCCGCGGGACTCCTGAGGCCACTGAAGCTTTCTTT
CASSPRGTPEATEAFF
>TRBJ1-2|once|TRBV5-6|-|16
TGTGCCAGCAGCTTGCCAGACGACAGCTATAACTATGGCTACACCTTC
CASSLPDDSYNYGYTF
>TRBJ1-1|-|TRBV2|-|14
TGTGCCAGCAGTGTATGGGGGCAAGGGGGTGAAGCTTTCTTT
CASSVWGQGGEAFF
>TRBJ1-3|-|TRBV18|TRBD1|13
TGTGCCAGCTCACCGGACAGGGGAAACACCATATATTTT
CASSPDRGNTIYF
>TRBJ2-5|few|TRBV12-3/TRBV12-4|-|13
TGTGCCAGCAGTCTGGGGGGGCTGGAGACCCAGTACTTC
CASSLGGLETQYF
>TRBJ1-5|-|TRBV28|-|15
TGTGCCAGCACTTTGAACGGTTATAGCAATCAGCCCCAGCATTTT
CASTLNGYSNQPQHF
>TRBJ2-7|-|TRBV5-1|-|15
TGCGCCAGCAGCTTGTTCCCCAGGGACAACTACGAGCAGTACTTC
CASSLFPRDNYEQYF
>TRBJ2-1|-|TRBV25-1|-|15
TGTGCCAGTAGTGACACAGGCAAACCCTACAATGAGCAGTTCTTC
CASSDTGKPYNEQFF